The source of this TCR beta chain is a study of CD8 T cells in Susac syndrome. About the study: Patients with Susac syndrome, at blood draw, were therapy-naive, on corticosteroids, or on intravenous immunoglobulin alone.

V was clipped by 3 bases and J by 6 bases; unmatched bases: 7. The CDR3 is 14 amino acids. Germline CDR1 reads KGHSH; CDR2 reads LQKENI. Study findings and constraints: Clonal expansion was missing from Susac syndrome CD4+ T cell repertoires.

TEMRA cells were FACS-enriched, while CD8+ and CD4+ T cells were negatively isolated. RNA totalling about 0.45 to 1 ug underwent reverse transcription with random hexamers. Amplification of TCR beta CDR3 used immunoSEQ multiplex PCR across 54 Vbeta and 13 Jbeta. TCRdb reanalysed the immunoSEQ multiplex PCR reads using MiXCR and keeps one entry per CDR3 protein. Altogether approximately 77,000 distinct CDR3 sequences are present, under 95% being singletons, with the ten largest covering around 0.57%. Worth noting for this clonotype: Its antigen is unidentified.

The receptor was derived from a human donor with Susac syndrome. The sample was CD4+ T cells from PBMCs. V usage is TRBV18 and J usage is TRBJ1-2; 7 bases are shared with TRBD1. CDR3 sequence reads: CASSPTPGGDGYTF. The DNA of the CDR3 is TGTGCCAGCTCACCTACCCCAGGGGGAGATGGCTACACCTTC.